The 21 T cell receptor beta chains reported below all come from one sample, sequenced in a study of blood T cell repertoires in COVID-19. Method: immunoSEQ multiplex PCR; TCRdb's copy keeps in-frame clones and lacks some. This table has approximately 110,000 clones, 65% to 85% appearing once. Sequencing was done on a sample of peripheral blood. The receptors come from a woman between 65 and 79 years old with acute or convalescent COVID-19.

The CDR3 coding sequence is TGTGCCAGCATTCGGACAGGGGGCGATGAAAAACTGTTTTTT. As protein: CASIRTGGDEKLFF. This chain uses TRBV6-6 with TRBJ1-4, with 11 bases lining up with TRBD1. The CDR3 is 14 amino acids. Germline CDR1 MNHNY, CDR2 SVGAGI (reference sequence). Trimming took 7 bases from V and 6 from J; bases not matched to a gene: 4.

This clone was seen once. The V and J genes are TRBV15 and TRBJ2-7, with unresolved D. The CDR3 loop spans 13 amino acids. Germline V lookup: CDR1 LNHNV, CDR2 YYDKDF (reference sequence). The ends were cut back, 0 bases at V and 3 bases at J, with 6 bases in the middle. Here the CDR3 DNA reads TGTGCCACCAGCAGAGACAGGTACTACGAGCAGTACTTC. Its protein is CATSRDRYYEQYF.

The chain employs TRBV5-4 and TRBJ2-7, with D possibly matching TRBD1 (5 bases). The CDR3 extends over 14 amino acids. CDR1 is SGHNT, CDR2 YYREEE, per germline (reference sequence). V was clipped by 2 bases and J by 4 bases, with 13 bases between them. This chain's CDR3 is CASSFDSGRYEQYF. In DNA, the CDR3 is TGTGCCAGCAGCTTCGACAGTGGTCGGTACGAGCAGTACTTC.

V gene TRBV19 combines with J gene TRBJ2-1; no reliable D call. The germline V gene encodes CDR1 LNHDA and CDR2 SQIVND (reference sequence). Trimming took 0 bases from V and 8 from J, leaving 5 bases between them. The CDR3 totals 12 residues. The CDR3 reads CASSIDSDEQFF. CDR3 bases: TGTGCCAGTAGTATAGACTCGGATGAGCAGTTCTTC.

This chain links TRBV12-3 or TRBV12-4 with TRBJ1-2; D ambiguous. The ends were cut back, 1 base at V and 8 bases at J, with 5 bases in the middle. This CDR3 region has 11 residues. The CDR3, as DNA: TGTGCCAGCAGTTTAGGCAGAGGCTACACCTTC. Protein: CASSLGRGYTF.

The CDR3 bases are TGTGCCTGGACAGGGGATGCTTCCTATGGCTACACCTTC. It is translated as CAWTGDASYGYTF. V and J are TRBV30 and TRBJ1-2; tentative D call: TRBD1 (6 bases). From germline, CDR1 is GTSNPN and CDR2 SVGIG (reference sequence). The CDR3 covers 13 residues. V shed 4 bases and J shed 4 bases, with 13 bases lying between them.

This clone was seen only a few times. Other nucleotide sequences from this sample produce the same CDR3. This chain joins TRBV19 and TRBJ1-1; 9 bases agree with TRBD1. This CDR3 comprises 13 residues. Germline CDR1 LNHDA, CDR2 SQIVND (reference sequence). The junction had 3 bases not matched to a gene; V was cut back by 5 bases and J by 5 bases. The CDR3 sequence is CASSLQGATEAFF. DNA of the CDR3: TGTGCCAGTAGTTTACAGGGGGCAACTGAAGCTTTCTTT.

This chain links TRBV29-1 with TRBJ2-1, with 8 bases identical to TRBD2. J gave up 2 bases and V 2 bases, and 2 bases lay outside the gene matches. CDR3 size: 14 residues. CDR1 and CDR2 (germline): SQVTM, ANQGSEA. As DNA, the CDR3 is TGCAGCGTTGAAACTAGCGGTACCTACAATGAGCAGTTCTTC. It translates to CSVETSGTYNEQFF.

The chain carries TRBV3-1 (or the pseudogene TRBV3-2) and TRBJ2-7; D not certain. CDR1 is LGHDT, CDR2 YNNKEL, per germline (reference sequence). This CDR3 spans 14 amino acids. Trimming took off 1 base at V and 2 bases at J, with 9 bases between the two ends. CDR3 DNA sequence: TGTGCCAGCAGCCAAGCGAGGTTTACCTACGAGCAGTACTTC. This codes for CASSQARFTYEQYF.

V gene TRBV19 combines with J gene TRBJ1-5, with a possible D match to TRBD1 (6 bases). This CDR3 is 15 amino acids long. Germline lookup yields CDR1 LNHDA and CDR2 SQIVND (reference sequence). The V and J ends lost 7 bases and 4 bases respectively, with 17 bases between them. The CDR3 DNA follows: TGTGCCAGTACCCCCATGGGTCAGGGGAATCAGCCCCAGCATTTT. It encodes CASTPMGQGNQPQHF.

The chain combines TRBV25-1 with TRBJ1-2; the D gene is possibly TRBD1 (6 bases). This CDR3 region has 13 residues. V was clipped by 1 base and J by 8 bases, with 11 bases between them. From germline, CDR1 is MGHDK and CDR2 SYGVNS. The CDR3 region has the DNA TGTGCCAGCAGTGAATTTAGGGGGGGCGGCTACACCTTC. This encodes CASSEFRGGGYTF.

V usage is TRBV7-3 and J usage is TRBJ2-5; D is perhaps TRBD1 (5 bases). CDR1 is SGHTA and CDR2 is FQGTGA in the germline V gene. The CDR3 runs to 14 residues. V lost 2 bases to trimming and J lost 5 bases, with 12 bases between them. CDR3 coding DNA: TGTGCCAGCAGCTTAGAGGCAGGGTACGAGACCCAGTACTTC. Its translation is CASSLEAGYETQYF.

V is TRBV10-3 and J is TRBJ2-3; perhaps TRBD2 as D (5 bases). Germline CDR1 is ENHRY and CDR2 is SYGVKD. This CDR3 region has 13 residues. V was cut by 0 bases and J by 6 bases, with 7 bases left in between. The CDR3 DNA is TGTGCCATCAGTGAGTCCCCGGGGGATACGCAGTATTTT. As protein: CAISESPGDTQYF.

A single count supports this clone. CDR3: CASRETVDYGYTF. In DNA form, the CDR3 reads TGCGCCAGTCGGGAGACAGTTGACTATGGCTACACCTTC. The chain joins TRBV5-1 to TRBJ1-2; possibly TRBD1 for D (5 bases). The germline CDR1 and CDR2 sequences are SGHRS and YFSETQ. The CDR3 sequence is 13 residues long. Deletions cut 8 bases from V and 3 bases from J, with 14 bases between. The variable domain in full, with the rest retrieved from reference TRBV5-1 and TRBJ1-2, is KAGVTQTPRYLIKTRGQQVTLSCSPISGHRSVSWYQQTPGQGLQFLFEYFSETQRNKGNFPGRFSGRQFSNSRSEMNVSTLELGDSALYLCASRETVDYGYTFGSGTRLTVV.

Here the CDR3 reads CASSSFVGGEQFF. The CDR3 DNA follows: TGTGCCAGCAGTTCTTTCGTAGGGGGTGAGCAGTTCTTC. This rearrangement joins TRBV6-5 to TRBJ2-1; tentative D call: TRBD1 (6 bases). Germline V gene sequence: CDR1 MNHEY, CDR2 SVGAGI. This CDR3 region has 13 residues. V dropped 4 bases and J dropped 9 bases, with 13 bases sitting between them.

This CDR3 is CASSIAGDSYNEQFF. The CDR3 DNA is TGTGCCAGCAGCATAGCGGGTGACTCCTACAATGAGCAGTTCTTC. This sequence joins TRBV6-2 or TRBV6-3 and TRBJ2-1; 7 bases line up with TRBD2. CDR1 MNHEY and CDR2 SVGEGT come from the germline V gene. V lost 6 bases, J lost 0 bases, and 5 bases stayed unmatched. The CDR3 runs 15 residues.

This chain links TRBV7-2 with TRBJ1-2; the match to TRBD1 covers 7 bases. Germline V gene data show CDR1 as SGHTA and CDR2 as FQGNSA. With 5 bases clipped from V and 8 bases from J, the junction kept 5 bases outside the gene matches. This CDR3 has 12 amino acids. CDR3 in amino acids: CASSQGVIGYTF. CDR3 DNA: TGTGCCAGCAGCCAGGGGGTTATCGGCTACACCTTC.

The chain couples TRBV5-8 to TRBJ1-2, with 8 bases aligning to TRBD1. CDR3 length equals 12 residues. CDR1 is SGHTS and CDR2 is YDEGEE in the germline V gene. After removal of 4 bases from V and 8 bases from J, the junction contained 4 bases not matched to a gene. The chain's CDR3 is CASSPTGVGYTF. CDR3 nucleotides: TGTGCCAGCAGCCCGACAGGGGTGGGCTACACCTTC.

This chain joins TRBV5-1 and TRBJ1-1; 8 nucleotides line up with TRBD1. The CDR3 has 16 residues. Trimming cost V 0 bases and J 5 bases; bases outside gene matches: 9. Per the germline V gene, CDR1 is SGHRS and CDR2 is YFSETQ. The CDR3 sequence is CASSLVGQAGGTEAFF. The CDR3 DNA follows: TGCGCCAGCAGCTTGGTGGGACAGGCAGGTGGGACTGAAGCTTTCTTT.

The J gene is TRBJ2-1, the V gene TRBV6-1; D is unclear. Germline CDR1 and CDR2: MNHNS and SASEGT. Trimming pared 0 bases from V and 1 base from J, leaving 16 bases between. The CDR3 loop spans 18 amino acids. The DNA of the CDR3 is TGTGCCAGCAGTGAAGCGCTCTCGACTTTGCGTTCCTACAATGAGCAGTTCTTC. It encodes CASSEALSTLRSYNEQFF.

The chain couples TRBV28 to TRBJ2-3; possibly TRBD1 for D (6 bases). The V end lost 5 bases, the J end lost 3 bases, and 12 bases lay between the germline ends. CDR3 length: 14 residues. Looked up from germline, CDR1 is MDHEN and CDR2 is SYDVKM. The CDR3 is CASSPGVVTDTQYF. The CDR3 bases are TGTGCCAGCAGTCCAGGGGTGGTTACAGATACGCAGTATTTT.